This T cell receptor beta chain was retrieved from a study of OX40 agonist ivuxolimab in advanced cancers. In the study overall: Participants averaged approximately 65 years of age (range roughly 20 to 90) and were over 75% male.

The CDR3 spans 18 residues. Germline CDR1 is MNHEY and CDR2 is SMNVEV (reference sequence). V lost 2 bases and J lost 2, with 22 bases in between. The data were produced by immunoSEQ multiplex PCR, yet TCRdb's version contains in-frame clones alone and is incomplete. This table holds 75,000 to 90,000 clones, just under 95% found once. The gene calls are TRBV27 and TRBJ2-7; D might be TRBD2 (5 bases). The source of this sequence is an adult with an advanced solid tumor such as melanoma, head and neck, liver or kidney cancer. Sequencing was performed on CD4+ or CD8+ T cells sorted from blood, taken in a trial of the OX40 agonist ivuxolimab. DNA for the CDR3: TGTGCCAGCAGTTTAGGACTTAGGTTATTAGCGAGGACCTACGAGCAGTACTTC. This gives the protein CASSLGLRLLARTYEQYF.